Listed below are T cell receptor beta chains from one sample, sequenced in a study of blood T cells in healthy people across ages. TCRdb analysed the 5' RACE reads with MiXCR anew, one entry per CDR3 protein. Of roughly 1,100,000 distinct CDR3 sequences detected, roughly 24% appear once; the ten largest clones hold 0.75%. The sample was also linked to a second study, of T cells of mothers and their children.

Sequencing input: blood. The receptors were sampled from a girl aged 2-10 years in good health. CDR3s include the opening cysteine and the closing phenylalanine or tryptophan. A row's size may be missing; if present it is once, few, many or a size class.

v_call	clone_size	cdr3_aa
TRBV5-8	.	CASSLWGLAGGRELFF
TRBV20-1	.	CSAKDRYFEAFF
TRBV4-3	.	CASSRGREAEKLFF
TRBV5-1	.	CASLGQNYNEQFF
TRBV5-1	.	CASSLEAAAIQYF
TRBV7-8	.	CASSQEGQSNIQYF
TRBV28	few	CAGSFDGVLQYF
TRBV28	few	CASQTSGNTYEQYF
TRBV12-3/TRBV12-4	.	CASIGLAERTDTQYF
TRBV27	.	CASRPGLDQETQYF
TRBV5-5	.	CASSLADGGAFADTQYF
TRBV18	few	CASSAPHAAEAFF
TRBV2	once	CASSANLNTEAFF
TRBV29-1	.	CSVEGSGVNEQFF
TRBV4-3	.	CASSQDAWSPTSGGNHLNEQFF
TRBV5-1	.	CASSNGGYVYNEQFF
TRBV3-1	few	CASSPSKNIQYF
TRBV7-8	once	CASSHRQLLQETQYF
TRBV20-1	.	CSARSNAEAFF
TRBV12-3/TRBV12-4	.	CASSLKELQYF
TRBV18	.	CASSPDSFSYNEQFF
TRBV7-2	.	CASSLIGRAYEQYF
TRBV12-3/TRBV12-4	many	CASSVDYASGNTIYF
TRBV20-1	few	CSAPRNFGYTF
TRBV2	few	CASSAGGVGNQPQHF
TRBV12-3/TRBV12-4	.	CASRGTGGEQFF
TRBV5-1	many	CASSSGTGERETQYF
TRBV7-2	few	CASSFRAGSIVFEYGYTF
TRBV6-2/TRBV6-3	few	CASKGPGNEQFF
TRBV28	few	CASTLSSSGYYEQYF
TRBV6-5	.	CTSSYGPGNTEAFF
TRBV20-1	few	CSALVVSLFHEQFF
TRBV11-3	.	CASSSYRGSTGELFF
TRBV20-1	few	CSARDPGQTYEQYF
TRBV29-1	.	CSVEELSGRSDTQYF
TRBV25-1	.	CASSEYPYGYTF
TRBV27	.	CLEETQYF
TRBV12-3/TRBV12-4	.	CASSPTTPGDTEAFF
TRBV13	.	CASSLRVRTIQETQYF
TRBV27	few	CASLYGGYTF
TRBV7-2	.	CASSVKGGRYEQYF
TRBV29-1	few	CSVRGQGASGANVLTF
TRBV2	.	CASRVSGSPQETQYF
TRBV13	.	CASSNFTDTQYF
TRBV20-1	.	CSALGPANTGELFF
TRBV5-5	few	CASSLSGGKNIRYF
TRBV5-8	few	CASSLVVAGPYEQYF
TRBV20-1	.	CSAHPRDRGKQYF
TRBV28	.	CASSSTGVRSYTF
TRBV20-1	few	CSALRLAGGAEEQFF
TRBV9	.	CASSGPYTVYNEQFF
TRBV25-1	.	CASSKSGRRLYGYTF
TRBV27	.	CASSSSGGGEQFF